These 8 T cell receptor beta chains were sequenced from one sample in a study of cytomegalovirus exposure and HLA in healthy donors. Researchers ran the PCR with 60 Vbeta and 13 Jbeta primers. The table came from immunoSEQ multiplex PCR; TCRdb's copy has only in-frame clones and leaves some out. The sample consists of some 140,000 clones, about four fifths of them appearing once. The sample was PBMCs. The receptors stem from a man aged 30-40 years in good health.

The genes are TRBV2 and TRBJ2-5, with a weak D call TRBD1 (5 bases). TRBJ2-7 matches the DNA end more closely, so the J call is doubtful. The length of the CDR3 is 12 residues. The germline V gene has CDR1 SNHLY and CDR2 FYNNEI. The CDR3, as DNA: TGTGCCAGCACCGACAGAACCTACGAGCAGTACTTC. It translates to CASTDRTYEQYF.

This clone was detected only once. The rearrangement links TRBV2 to TRBJ2-3; possible D gene TRBD2, 7 bases. This CDR3 has 11 residues. Germline V gene data show CDR1 as SNHLY and CDR2 as FYNNEI. The V gene lost 8 bases and the J gene lost 8 bases, with 11 bases spanning the gap. The CDR3 here is CASGGGGTQYF. The CDR3 bases are TGTGCCAGCGGAGGGGGGGGTACGCAGTATTTT.

The chain's CDR3 is CASSLETAWPGGYTF. DNA for the CDR3: TGTGCCAGCAGCTTGGAGACAGCCTGGCCAGGGGGCTACACCTTC. The rearrangement joins TRBV5-5 to TRBJ1-2; tentatively, D is TRBD1 (5 bases). Trimming took 0 bases from V and 8 from J, leaving 17 bases between them. CDR3 length: 15 residues. Germline V CDR1 and CDR2: SGHKS, YYEKEE (reference sequence).

The rearrangement joins TRBV6-1 to TRBJ2-5; 11 bases are a match to TRBD2. Germline lookup yields CDR1 MNHNS and CDR2 SASEGT. The CDR3 is made up of 12 amino acids. V shed 7 bases, J shed 7 bases, and the junction held 2 bases outside the gene matches. The CDR3 sequence: CASTGTSGTQYF. As DNA, the CDR3 is TGTGCCAGCACCGGGACTAGCGGGACCCAGTACTTC.

The chain is built from TRBV7-3 and TRBJ2-7; 7 bases align to TRBD1. The CDR3 is 12 residues long. Germline CDR1 is SGHTA and CDR2 is FQGTGA. V trimming: 8 bases; J trimming: 4 bases; junction bases outside the gene matches: 5. CDR3 protein: CASSPGGYEQYF. The CDR3 DNA is TGTGCCAGCTCCCCAGGGGGATACGAGCAGTACTTC.

The chain carries TRBV7-9 and TRBJ2-3, with 7 bases that match TRBD2. V trimming: 2 bases; J trimming: 4 bases; junction bases outside the gene matches: 9. CDR1 and CDR2 (germline): SEHNR, FQNEAQ (reference sequence). The CDR3 contains 16 residues. The CDR3 region is CASSLRSAGASDTQYF. For the CDR3, the DNA is TGTGCCAGCAGCTTACGATCGGCGGGAGCCTCAGATACGCAGTATTTT.

This chain connects TRBV7-8 to TRBJ2-3, with D perhaps matching TRBD2 (7 bases). Germline V CDR1 and CDR2: SGHVS, FQNEAQ. There are 18 residues in the CDR3. V lost 7 bases and J 4 bases, leaving 27 bases between the germline ends. As DNA, the CDR3 is TGTGCCAGCAACCCGGGGGGCACAAGGGGCCGGGGTGCAGATACGCAGTATTTT. Its protein is CASNPGGTRGRGADTQYF. Filled out from reference TRBV7-8 and TRBJ2-3, the complete variable domain reads GAGVSQSPRYKVAKRGQDVALRCDPISGHVSLFWYQQALGQGPEFLTYFQNEAQLDKSGLPSDRFFAERPEGSVSTLKIQRTQQEDSAVYLCASNPGGTRGRGADTQYFGPGTRLTVL.

CDR3 bases: TGCGCCAGCAGTTCATACCGCGCAGGGGGGAAGTCGGGTGAGCAGTACTTC. Amino acids: CASSSYRAGGKSGEQYF. This chain links TRBV23-1 with TRBJ2-7; maybe TRBD1 (7 bases). TRBV23-1 is labeled an ORF, and its function is uncertain. V was shortened by 5 bases and J by 7 bases, with 27 bases between the two germline ends. The CDR3 totals 17 residues.